Below, 25 T cell receptor beta chains from the same sample are listed, as sequenced in a study of blood T cell repertoires in COVID-19. The assay was immunoSEQ multiplex PCR, and TCRdb's table has in-frame clones only and misses some. The sample records 200,000 to 300,000 clones, about 91% being singletons. What was sequenced was PBMCs or T cells enriched from blood (not recorded which). The receptors here all came from a middle-aged woman with acute COVID-19.

V and J are TRBV7-9 and TRBJ1-1; 10 nucleotides match TRBD1. The J segment lost 2 bases and the V segment lost 3 bases, leaving 6 bases of the junction unmatched. The germline V gene has CDR1 SEHNR and CDR2 FQNEAQ (reference sequence). CDR3 length equals 16 residues. The CDR3 here is CASSLGQGRINTEAFF. CDR3 nucleotides: TGTGCCAGCAGCTTGGGACAGGGGCGAATCAACACTGAAGCTTTCTTT.

This clone was observed once. The CDR3 sequence: CASSWTGGQPQHF. The CDR3 DNA sequence: TGTGCCAGCAGTTGGACAGGGGGGCAGCCCCAGCATTTT. The chain is built from TRBV6-5 and TRBJ1-5; 10 bases are a match to TRBD1. Germline CDR1 MNHEY, CDR2 SVGAGI. V trimming: 4 bases; J trimming: 7 bases; junction bases outside the gene matches: 1. The CDR3 spans 13 residues.

The rearrangement joins TRBV6-6 to TRBJ1-1; 8 bases agree with TRBD1. V shed 2 bases, J shed 2 bases, and the junction held 7 bases outside the gene matches. CDR1 is MNHNY and CDR2 is SVGAGI in the germline V gene (reference sequence). The CDR3 loop spans 16 amino acids. The CDR3 protein is CASSYPDRGLNTEAFF. The CDR3 nucleotides are TGTGCCAGCAGTTACCCCGACAGGGGACTAAACACTGAAGCTTTCTTT.

This sequence joins TRBV5-1 and TRBJ1-2; 7 bases agree with TRBD1. CDR1 and CDR2 from the germline V gene are SGHRS and YFSETQ. This CDR3 has 15 amino acids. V shed 4 bases, J shed 4 bases, and the junction held 10 bases outside the gene matches. The CDR3 protein is CASSPNTAGGYGYTF. As DNA, the CDR3 is TGCGCCAGCAGCCCCAACACGGCAGGGGGCTATGGCTACACCTTC.

The V gene is TRBV9, the J gene TRBJ2-3; 8 bases are a match to TRBD1. The CDR3 has 17 amino acids. In germline, CDR1 is SGDLS, CDR2 YYNGEE. J lost 4 bases, V lost 1 base, and 11 bases had no gene match. The DNA of the CDR3 is TGTGCCAGCAGCGTAACTCCCGGACAGGGAGTGCCAGATACGCAGTATTTT. Amino acids: CASSVTPGQGVPDTQYF.

As DNA, the CDR3 is TGTGCCAGCACGGACAGATGGAGAAATTCACCCCTCCACTTT. Amino acid sequence: CASTDRWRNSPLHF. The rearrangement joins TRBV6-5 to TRBJ1-6, with a possible D match to TRBD1 (6 bases). Germline V gives CDR1 MNHEY, CDR2 SVGAGI. Between the trimmed V and J ends, which lost 7 bases and 7 bases, there was a span of 14 bases. CDR3 length: 14 amino acids.

This clone was seen a single time. The rearrangement joins TRBV7-8 to TRBJ2-5, with 10 positions matching TRBD2. Germline V CDR1 and CDR2: SGHVS, FQNEAQ. The CDR3 sequence is 16 residues long. The ends lost 2 bases at V and 7 bases at J; junction bases unmatched: 10. CDR3 DNA: TGTGCCAGCAGCTTAAGCGGGGGGGCCCCGGATGGGACCCAGTACTTC. Its translation: CASSLSGGAPDGTQYF.

This chain uses TRBV24-1 with TRBJ2-1; D uncertain. Trimming took 7 bases from V and 8 from J, leaving 14 bases between them. The CDR3 contains 13 residues. Looked up from germline, CDR1 is KGHDR and CDR2 is SFDVKD. The CDR3 is CATRGISGDEQFF. The CDR3 DNA follows: TGTGCCACCAGGGGTATTTCAGGCGATGAGCAGTTCTTC.

The chain is built from TRBV2 and TRBJ2-3; 11 nucleotides match TRBD2. Trimming removed 6 bases from V and 4 bases from J; junction bases left unmatched: 6. In germline, CDR1 is SNHLY, CDR2 FYNNEI. This CDR3 region has 15 residues. Written as DNA, the CDR3 is TGTGCCAGCAGACGACTAGCGGGGAGTTCAGATACGCAGTATTTT. It specifies CASRRLAGSSDTQYF.

The chain links TRBV7-2 to TRBJ2-3; 9 nucleotides align to TRBD1. The CDR3 extends over 14 amino acids. The J segment lost 4 bases and the V segment lost 7 bases, leaving 6 bases of the junction unmatched. The germline CDR1 and CDR2 sequences are SGHTA and FQGNSA. The CDR3: CASIDRGRADTQYF. CDR3 nucleotide sequence: TGTGCCAGCATCGACAGGGGGAGAGCAGATACGCAGTATTTT.

The chain employs TRBV7-9 and TRBJ2-2; 10 bases fit TRBD2. CDR3 length equals 14 residues. The V and J ends lost 6 bases and 5 bases, in that order; junction bases with no gene match: 3. Per germline, CDR1 SEHNR and CDR2 FQNEAQ (reference sequence). CDR3: CASRASGSTGELFF. DNA for the CDR3: TGTGCCAGCAGAGCTAGCGGGAGTACCGGGGAGCTGTTTTTT.

This clone showed up just a few times. The DNA of the CDR3 is TGCAGTGCTAGTATCCGGTTGACAAACACAGATACGCAGTATTTT. The encoded protein is CSASIRLTNTDTQYF. This chain joins TRBV20-1 and TRBJ2-3; no firm D call. Trimming removed 3 bases at V and 2 bases at J, with 15 bases between. Looked up from germline, CDR1 is DFQATT and CDR2 is SNEGSKA (reference sequence). The CDR3 sequence is 15 residues long.

The J gene is TRBJ1-3, the V gene TRBV2, with 8 bases aligning to TRBD1. Germline V lookup: CDR1 SNHLY, CDR2 FYNNEI. V lost 5 bases to trimming and J lost 0 bases; unmatched junction nucleotides: 3. The CDR3 has 15 residues. CDR3 residues: CASSRDRSSGNTIYF. The DNA of the CDR3 is TGTGCCAGCAGTAGGGACAGGAGCTCTGGAAACACCATATATTTT.

The chain links TRBV2 to TRBJ1-2, with 10 bases identical to TRBD1. The germline V gene has CDR1 SNHLY and CDR2 FYNNEI. The ends lost 11 bases at V and 2 bases at J; junction bases unmatched: 8. There are 14 residues in the CDR3. CDR3: CAGMPGQGNYGYTF. The CDR3, as DNA: TGTGCCGGGATGCCGGGACAGGGGAACTATGGCTACACCTTC.

This clone was counted a single time. The rearrangement joins TRBV28 to TRBJ2-5; 10 nucleotides agree with TRBD1. The CDR3 loop spans 15 amino acids. The germline gives CDR1 MDHEN, CDR2 SYDVKM. With 6 bases clipped from V and 5 bases from J, the junction kept 9 bases outside the gene matches. CDR3 residues: CASSQGGQGSETQYF. The CDR3 DNA follows: TGTGCCAGCAGCCAAGGGGGACAGGGGTCGGAGACCCAGTACTTC. The variable domain in full, with the rest retrieved from reference TRBV28 and TRBJ2-5, is DVKVTQSSRYLVKRTGEKVFLECVQDMDHENMFWYRQDPGLGLRLIYFSYDVKMKEKGDIPEGYSVSREKKERFSLILESASTNQTSMYLCASSQGGQGSETQYFGPGTRLLVL.

The J gene is TRBJ2-7, the V gene TRBV7-2; D not resolved. Germline V lookup: CDR1 SGHTA, CDR2 FQGNSA. Trimming stripped 2 bases from V and 6 bases from J, with 14 bases between. The CDR3 consists of 14 residues. The CDR3 bases are TGTGCCAGCAGCTTATCCGTCATTGAGGTCGAGCAGTACGTC. Translating it yields CASSLSVIEVEQYV.

Ten or more counts support this clone. The chain carries TRBV5-1 and TRBJ2-5; 8 positions match TRBD1. Germline V gene sequence: CDR1 SGHRS, CDR2 YFSETQ. The CDR3 sequence is 16 residues long. J was trimmed by 0 bases and V by 4 bases; bases with no gene match: 8. CDR3 amino acids: CASSGGTGGYQETQYF. CDR3 nucleotide sequence: TGCGCCAGCAGCGGGGGGACAGGCGGGTACCAAGAGACCCAGTACTTC.

The chain carries TRBV29-1 and TRBJ1-2; TRBD1 aligns across 10 bases. The CDR3 spans 14 residues. Trimming removed 1 base from V and 6 bases from J; junction bases left unmatched: 5. Germline loops: CDR1 SQVTM, CDR2 ANQGSEA. CDR3 nucleotides: TGCAGCGTTGAAGGACAGGGGGCGCGAGATGGCTACACCTTC. The encoded protein is CSVEGQGARDGYTF.

A few counts support this clone. The chain is built from TRBV3-1 (or the pseudogene TRBV3-2) and TRBJ1-1; 12 bases fit TRBD1. The ends lost 1 base at V and 10 bases at J; junction bases unmatched: 4. Germline lookup yields CDR1 LGHDT and CDR2 YNNKEL (reference sequence). This CDR3 contains 14 residues. The DNA for the CDR3 is TGTGCCAGCAGCCAAGCGGGACAGGGGGCCAGAGCTTTCTTT. Its translation: CASSQAGQGARAFF.

This sequence joins TRBV6-5 and TRBJ1-2; TRBD1 aligns across 8 bases. Losses at the gene ends were 8 bases for V and 8 bases for J; bases not matched to a gene: 10. Germline lookup yields CDR1 MNHEY and CDR2 SVGAGI. The CDR3 totals 13 residues. The CDR3: CASSGQGSGGYTF. CDR3 coding DNA: TGTGCCAGCTCAGGACAGGGATCAGGCGGCTACACCTTC.

The chain carries TRBV19 and TRBJ1-3, with D perhaps TRBD1 (6 bases). V lost 6 bases to trimming and J lost 0 bases, with 12 bases between them. This CDR3 has 15 amino acids. Germline values: CDR1 LNHDA, CDR2 SQIVND (reference sequence). The DNA for the CDR3 is TGTGCCAGTAGGAGACAGGCTTACTCTGGAAACACCATATATTTT. It translates to CASRRQAYSGNTIYF.

The V and J genes are TRBV27 and TRBJ2-2, with 10 bases identical to TRBD2. This CDR3 contains 15 residues. Trimming took 2 bases from V and 4 from J; bases not matched to a gene: 1. Germline V gene sequence: CDR1 MNHEY, CDR2 SMNVEV (reference sequence). CDR3 protein: CASSLLAGATGELFF. CDR3 bases: TGTGCCAGCAGTTTACTAGCGGGAGCCACCGGGGAGCTGTTTTTT.

The CDR3 loop reads CASSLGLTYNEQFF. CDR3 nucleotide sequence: TGCGCCAGCAGCTTGGGCCTAACCTACAATGAGCAGTTCTTC. The V call is TRBV5-1, the J call TRBJ2-1; D not certain. The CDR3 extends over 14 amino acids. Germline V gene data show CDR1 as SGHRS and CDR2 as YFSETQ. The ends were cut back, 0 bases at V and 2 bases at J, with 6 bases in the middle.

The table lists this clone with a count of one. J is TRBJ1-1 and V is TRBV7-8; the D is unclear. The CDR3 consists of 18 residues. The V and J ends lost 2 bases and 1 base respectively, with 20 bases between them. Germline V gives CDR1 SGHVS, CDR2 FQNEAQ. CDR3 protein: CASSLILRGVRGNTEAFF. CDR3 nucleotides: TGTGCCAGCAGCTTAATATTGCGGGGAGTAAGAGGGAACACTGAAGCTTTCTTT.

The chain combines TRBV6-5 with TRBJ1-4; no definite D call. Germline V gives CDR1 MNHEY, CDR2 SVGAGI. Between the trimmed V and J ends, which lost 6 bases and 5 bases, there was a span of 13 bases. This CDR3 has 14 amino acids. CDR3: CASSRSMRNEKLFF. CDR3 coding DNA: TGTGCCAGCAGCCGATCGATGAGGAATGAAAAACTGTTTTTT.